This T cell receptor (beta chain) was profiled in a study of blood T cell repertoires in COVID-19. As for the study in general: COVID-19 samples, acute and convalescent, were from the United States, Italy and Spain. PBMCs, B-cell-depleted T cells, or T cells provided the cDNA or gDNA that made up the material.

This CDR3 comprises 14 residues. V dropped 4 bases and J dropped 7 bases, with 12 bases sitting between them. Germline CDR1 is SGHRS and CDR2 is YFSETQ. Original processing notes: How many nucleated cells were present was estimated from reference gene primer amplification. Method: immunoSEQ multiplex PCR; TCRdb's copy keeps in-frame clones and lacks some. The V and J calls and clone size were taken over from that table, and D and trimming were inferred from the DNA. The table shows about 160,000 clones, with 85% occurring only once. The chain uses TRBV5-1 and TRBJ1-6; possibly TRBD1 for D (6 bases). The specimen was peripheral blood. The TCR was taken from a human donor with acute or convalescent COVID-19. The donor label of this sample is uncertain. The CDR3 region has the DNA TGCGCCAGCAGCGATGGACAGTTGAATTCACCCCTCCACTTT. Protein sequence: CASSDGQLNSPLHF.